This TCR beta chain was captured by sequencing in a study of blood T cell repertoires in COVID-19. Looking at the study overall: Some COVID-19 samples were acute and others convalescent; all came from the United States, Italy and Spain. Nucleic acid was either cDNA or gDNA, and it came from T cells, B-cell-depleted T cells, or PBMCs.

CDR1 is LNHDA and CDR2 is SQIVND in the germline V gene (reference sequence). The CDR3 extends over 15 amino acids. Unmatched junction bases numbered 10, after V lost 3 bases and J lost 7 bases. Study processing details: Nucleated cell number was recorded as an estimate derived from reference gene primer amplification. This table comes from immunoSEQ multiplex PCR, and its TCRdb copy is limited to in-frame clones, with some not included. V and J calls and clone size are given by that table; D and trimming were obtained from the DNA. This table holds 200,000 to 300,000 clones, 84% found once. The table lists this clone with a count of one.

The V and J genes are TRBV19 and TRBJ1-1, with 8 bases matching TRBD1. Sequenced input: peripheral blood. The sequence was obtained from a human donor in a cohort sampled during active COVID-19. The CDR3 bases are TGTGCCAGTAGTATCTTAGGGACAGGAGAACGTGAAGCTTTCTTT. Its protein product is CASSILGTGEREAFF. The full variable domain, completed using reference TRBV19 and TRBJ1-1, is DGGITQSPKYLFRKEGQNVTLSCEQNLNHDAMYWYRQDPGQGLRLIYYSQIVNDFQKGDIAEGYSVSREKKESFPLTVTSAQKNPTAFYLCASSILGTGEREAFFGQGTRLTVV.